Shown below are 15 T cell receptor beta chains from a single sample sequenced in a study of blood T cell repertoires in COVID-19. Only in-frame clones appear in the TCRdb table, and some are missing; sequencing was by immunoSEQ multiplex PCR. This table holds about 250,000 clones, around 90% found once. What was sequenced was peripheral blood. These receptors were obtained from a woman aged 55-75 years with COVID-19, enrolled during active disease.

The J gene is TRBJ2-2, the V gene TRBV28; TRBD1 aligns across 8 bases. V trimming: 6 bases; J trimming: 6 bases; junction bases outside the gene matches: 12. In germline, CDR1 is MDHEN, CDR2 SYDVKM. The CDR3 is 16 amino acids. CDR3 coding DNA: TGTGCCAGCAGAATACAGGGGGGAAATGGCGCCGGGGAGCTGTTTTTT. The encoded protein is CASRIQGGNGAGELFF.

There are a few counts of this clone. This chain connects TRBV13 to TRBJ1-1; D is uncertain. The CDR3 is made up of 15 amino acids. The V gene's germline CDR1 is PRHDT and CDR2 FYEKMQ (reference sequence). The germline V and J ends were trimmed by 6 bases and 0 bases, with 14 bases remaining between them. The CDR3 bases are TGTGCCAGCAGGACCCGGGGAGGGATGAACACTGAAGCTTTCTTT. It encodes CASRTRGGMNTEAFF.

The CDR3 protein is CASSRQGHQPQHF. As DNA, the CDR3 is TGTGCCAGTAGCCGACAGGGGCATCAGCCCCAGCATTTT. The chain is built from TRBV19 and TRBJ1-5, with 8 nucleotides matching TRBD1. The CDR3 runs to 13 residues. The V gene's germline CDR1 is LNHDA and CDR2 SQIVND (reference sequence). V lost 6 bases, J lost 5 bases, and 3 bases stayed unmatched.

The chain recombines TRBV30 with TRBJ1-3, with a tentative D call TRBD1 (6 bases). Trimming cost V 4 bases and J 4 bases, with 14 bases left between them. Germline-derived CDR1 and CDR2 are GTSNPN and SVGIG (reference sequence). This CDR3 region has 14 residues. The CDR3 bases are TGTGCCTGGACTCAGGGGTCACCCGGAAACACCATATATTTT. It codes for CAWTQGSPGNTIYF.

V is TRBV9 and J is TRBJ2-3; no clear D. Germline V lookup: CDR1 SGDLS, CDR2 YYNGEE. The V end lost 0 bases, the J end lost 6 bases, and 2 bases lay between the germline ends. The CDR3 has 11 residues. Here the CDR3 reads CASSVADTQYF. In DNA, the CDR3 is TGTGCCAGCAGCGTAGCTGATACGCAGTATTTT.

This chain uses TRBV19 with TRBJ2-3; 9 bases are a match to TRBD1. Germline values: CDR1 LNHDA, CDR2 SQIVND (reference sequence). The CDR3 covers 17 residues. V shed 0 bases and J 3 bases; nucleotides not matched to a gene: 7. The CDR3 reads CASSIDLPGQGTDTQYF. In DNA, the CDR3 is TGTGCCAGTAGTATAGACCTCCCGGGACAGGGAACAGATACGCAGTATTTT.

J is TRBJ2-7 and V is TRBV7-9, with 8 bases that match TRBD1. CDR3 length: 13 amino acids. Germline lookup yields CDR1 SEHNR and CDR2 FQNEAQ (reference sequence). V dropped 4 bases and J dropped 5; count of bases not matched to a gene: 4. CDR3 coding DNA: TGTGCCAGCAGCTCCCCGACAGGGGACGAGCAGTACTTC. Translated, it gives CASSSPTGDEQYF.

J is TRBJ1-2 and V is TRBV3-1 (or the pseudogene TRBV3-2), with D maybe TRBD1 (5 bases). The V and J ends lost 4 bases and 2 bases respectively, with 17 bases between them. CDR1 and CDR2 (germline): LGHDT, YNNKEL (reference sequence). This CDR3 spans 16 amino acids. In DNA, the CDR3 is TGTGCCAGCAGCCTAGATGCGGGGGGAAGGAACTATGGCTACACCTTC. This codes for CASSLDAGGRNYGYTF.

The table lists this clone with a few counts. The chain couples TRBV6-2 or TRBV6-3 to TRBJ1-6, with D perhaps matching TRBD1 (5 bases). Germline V gives CDR1 MNHEY, CDR2 SVGEGT. CDR3 length equals 16 residues. Trimming removed 5 bases from V and 10 bases from J, with 21 bases in between. The chain's CDR3 is CASSTARARVLSPLHF. As DNA, the CDR3 is TGTGCCAGCAGTACCGCCAGGGCCCGGGTACTCTCACCCCTCCACTTT.

CDR3 residues: CASSQDAGQGNSPLHF. CDR3 nucleotides: TGCGCCAGCAGCCAAGATGCAGGGCAGGGTAATTCACCCCTCCACTTT. The chain couples TRBV4-1 to TRBJ1-6; a weak D match, TRBD1 (5 bases). V lost 0 bases, J lost 6 bases, and 12 bases lay in between. The germline V gene has CDR1 MGHRA and CDR2 YSYEKL. The CDR3 has 16 residues.

The rearrangement joins TRBV5-1 to TRBJ2-1, with 8 bases identical to TRBD2. The length of the CDR3 is 15 residues. Germline loops: CDR1 SGHRS, CDR2 YFSETQ. Trimming at V came to 4 bases and at J to 6 bases, leaving 9 bases not matched to a gene. CDR3 bases: TGCGCCAGCAGCCGTCCAAGCGGGGGTTCCAATGAGCAGTTCTTC. This codes for CASSRPSGGSNEQFF. Full variable domain (remainder filled in from reference TRBV5-1 and TRBJ2-1): KAGVTQTPRYLIKTRGQQVTLSCSPISGHRSVSWYQQTPGQGLQFLFEYFSETQRNKGNFPGRFSGRQFSNSRSEMNVSTLELGDSALYLCASSRPSGGSNEQFFGPGTRLTVL.

The chain uses TRBV5-1 and TRBJ1-6; 11 bases match TRBD1. This CDR3 region has 16 residues. CDR1 is SGHRS, CDR2 YFSETQ, per germline. V shed 5 bases and J 8 bases; nucleotides not matched to a gene: 9. CDR3 bases: TGCGCCAGCAGTCCGTCCGGGACAGGGGGAGATTCACCCCTCCACTTT. Amino acids: CASSPSGTGGDSPLHF.

The chain links TRBV7-9 to TRBJ2-3; no clear D. Per the germline V gene, CDR1 is SEHNR and CDR2 is FQNEAQ (reference sequence). This CDR3 is built from 14 residues. With 4 bases removed from V and 1 base from J, the gap between germline ends came to 9 bases. Here the CDR3 reads CASSSTSGTDTQYF. In nucleotides, the CDR3 is TGTGCCAGCAGCTCAACTTCTGGCACAGATACGCAGTATTTT.

The chain carries TRBV5-6 and TRBJ1-3, with TRBD1 identical over 7 bases. The CDR3 is made up of 15 amino acids. CDR1 is SGHDT and CDR2 is YYEEEE in the germline V gene. With 3 bases clipped from V and 4 bases from J, the junction kept 7 bases outside the gene matches. This chain's CDR3 is CASSSTGSEGNTIYF. The CDR3 DNA sequence: TGTGCCAGCAGCTCGACAGGGAGTGAAGGAAACACCATATATTTT.

The DNA of the CDR3 is TGTGCCAGCAGCCAAGGCGGAACAGGGGGCACGGGCTACACCTTC. This sequence encodes CASSQGGTGGTGYTF. This chain connects TRBV3-1 (or the pseudogene TRBV3-2) to TRBJ1-2; 9 bases are shared with TRBD1. This CDR3 is built from 15 residues. J gave up 8 bases and V 1 base, and 8 bases lay outside the gene matches. Germline values: CDR1 LGHDT, CDR2 YNNKEL (reference sequence).